This TCR beta chain was identified in a study of human T cells and chemical hapten exposure (dated by TCRdb to about 2021). Regarding the research as a whole: For sensitization, 2% DPC in acetone was applied to an approximately 2 cm by approximately 2 cm area of upper inner arm skin. Patch testing on the upper back used Finn chambers containing 0.01% DPC, with scoring done after 6 days according to International Contact Dermatitis Research Group standards. Blood for TCR sequencing was provided by twenty-nine alopecia patients at one to four time points (pre-sensitization, 2, 6 and 24 weeks). Most of the patients in the cohort were female, and the cohort covered alopecia areata with under or over 50% scalp involvement, alopecia totalis and alopecia universalis. Libraries were combined into a pool for sequencing, and differences in TCR yield between samples came mainly from small differences in library volumes within the pool. Blood samples were taken from patients before sensitization (week 0) and then at 2, 6 and about 24 weeks after DPC sensitization. The study tracked peripheral blood TCR repertoire changes in vivo during primary and secondary sensitization to the hapten diphenylcyclopropenone (DPC) in alopecia patients. Weekly therapeutic DPC doses were additionally applied to the scalp of patients throughout the roughly 25-week study period.

What the authors observed across the whole study: Because all patients had alopecia, a presumed autoimmune disease, the immune response of the patients might differ from that of healthy individuals. Patch test score was positively correlated with the number of PT1 expanded TCRs, with significance at thresholds 8, 16 and 32 but not at 4. After repeated subsampling, changes were observed in the strength of the expansion versus patch-test correlation and in the threshold at which the correlation became significant. Significantly more large CDR3 similarity clusters were formed by expanded TCRs than by pre-sensitization or healthy control sets, consistent with antigen-driven responses. DPC sensitization did not change the number of TCRs with a frequency above 1 in 1000, and there was no evidence of changes in global repertoire structure.

Per the publication, the time point label means: patch test 1, 2 weeks after DPC sensitization. The sample's treatment or condition label is to be understood as: therapeutic diphenylcyclopropenone sensitization with weekly scalp DPC. At every patch-test visit, the blood draw took place before the patch test was put on. Patients were eligible if aged 18 to 70, diagnosed with alopecia and judged suitable for DPC therapy, and pregnant patients were excluded. Total RNA was extracted from unfractionated whole blood collected in Tempus Blood RNA tubes. Preparation of the library involved RACE. Sequencing was performed on a NextSeq 500. During library preparation, unique molecular identifiers were attached to individual cDNA molecules so that TCRs could be counted quantitatively and reproducibly. Each blood RNA sample was used to sequence both TCR alpha and TCR beta chains. In the source study's methods: Samples had a median of 95,638 TCRs, with a range from roughly 23,224 to 700,000. V, J and CDR3 annotation of the TCR reads was carried out using the Decombinator software suite. To make PS versus PT1 abundance plots, every sample was subsampled to the same number of TCRs (28,000). Expanded TCRs were defined as absent before sensitization and observed at least eight times at the 2-week time point. Through fastp at Q25 and MiXCR, TCRdb rebuilt clones from the public reads, retaining in-frame beta chains. All rows with the same CDR3 protein become a single entry with the most common DNA and genes. In this record, the V and J calls reflect TCRdb's handling and not the investigators' own analysis. This sample lists 95,000 to 100,000 distinct CDR3 sequences; around 12% were detected once. The ten largest clones capture 2% to 2.5% of the sample.

The CDR3 has 13 amino acids, counting the end cysteine and phenylalanine. Only CDR3 DNA is held: 39 bases, read in frame from base 1. V and J lose 4 bases and 0 bases, and a span of 7 bases separates them. The germline V gene gives CDR1 as SQVTM and CDR2 as ANQGSEA. Comment on this clonotype: Its antigen specificity is not known. No much larger clone is present one base from it, and per-base qualities are unavailable.

This material consisted of whole blood, taken in connection with sensitization to the hapten diphenylcyclopropenone (DPC). The receptor comes from a woman aged 40 to 50 with alopecia areata. Some clones in this sample may be carry-over from other donors' samples. The receptor chain draws on TRBV29-1 and TRBJ1-3; the D gene identity is not certain. The bases are TGCAGCGTTGGGGCCTTCTCTGGAAACACCATATATTTT. It codes for CSVGAFSGNTIYF.